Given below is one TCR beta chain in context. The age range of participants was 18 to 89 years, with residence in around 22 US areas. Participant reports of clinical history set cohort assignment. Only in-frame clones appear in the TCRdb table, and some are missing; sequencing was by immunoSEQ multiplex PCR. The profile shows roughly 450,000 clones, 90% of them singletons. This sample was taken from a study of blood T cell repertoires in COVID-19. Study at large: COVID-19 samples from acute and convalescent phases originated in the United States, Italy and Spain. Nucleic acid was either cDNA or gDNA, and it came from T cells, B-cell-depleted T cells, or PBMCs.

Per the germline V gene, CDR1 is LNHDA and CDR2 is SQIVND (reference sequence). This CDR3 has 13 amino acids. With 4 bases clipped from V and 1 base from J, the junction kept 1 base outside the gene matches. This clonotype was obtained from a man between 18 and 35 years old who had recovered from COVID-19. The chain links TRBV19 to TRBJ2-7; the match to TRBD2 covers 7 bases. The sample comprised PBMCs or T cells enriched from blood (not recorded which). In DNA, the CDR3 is TGTGCCAGTAGTAGCGGGGGTTCCTACGAGCAGTACTTC. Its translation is CASSSGGSYEQYF.